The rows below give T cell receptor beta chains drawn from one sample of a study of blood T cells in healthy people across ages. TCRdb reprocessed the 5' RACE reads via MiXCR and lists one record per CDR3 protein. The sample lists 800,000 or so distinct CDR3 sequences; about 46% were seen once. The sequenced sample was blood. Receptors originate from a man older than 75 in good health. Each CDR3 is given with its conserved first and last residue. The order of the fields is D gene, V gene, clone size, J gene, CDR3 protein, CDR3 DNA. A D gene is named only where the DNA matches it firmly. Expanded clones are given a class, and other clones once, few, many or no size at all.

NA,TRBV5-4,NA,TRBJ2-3,CASSLRGPRDTQYF,TGTGCCAGCAGCTTGAGAGGGCCACGAGATACGCAGTATTTT
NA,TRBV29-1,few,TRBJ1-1,CSVEASVGSEAFF,TGCAGCGTTGAAGCTTCGGTGGGCAGTGAAGCTTTCTTT
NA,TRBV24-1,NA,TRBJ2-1,CATSDVTRSSYNEQFF,TGTGCCACCAGTGATGTGACTCGGAGCTCCTACAATGAGCAGTTCTTC
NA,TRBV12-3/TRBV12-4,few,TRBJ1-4,CASSSLATNEKLFF,TGTGCCAGCAGTTCCCTCGCAACTAATGAAAAACTGTTTTTT
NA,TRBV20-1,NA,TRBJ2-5,CSAKSPRDSAETRYF,TGCAGTGCTAAGAGTCCCCGGGACTCCGCTGAGACCCGGTACTTC
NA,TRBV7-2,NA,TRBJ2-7,CATSRKGAGRSYEQYF,TGTGCCACCTCAAGGAAGGGGGCAGGGAGGTCCTACGAGCAGTACTTC
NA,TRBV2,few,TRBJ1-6,CASRWSRSPLHF,TGTGCCAGCAGATGGTCGCGATCACCCCTCCACTTT
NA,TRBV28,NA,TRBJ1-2,CASQVGGPNYGYTF,TGTGCCAGCCAAGTCGGGGGCCCTAACTATGGCTACACCTTC
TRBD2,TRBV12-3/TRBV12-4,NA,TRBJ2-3,CASSIGLVGTDTQYF,TGTGCCAGCAGCATCGGACTAGTAGGCACAGATACGCAGTATTTT
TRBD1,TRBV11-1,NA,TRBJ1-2,CASSSNRGSFYGYTF,TGTGCCAGCAGCTCAAACAGGGGGAGCTTCTATGGCTACACCTTC
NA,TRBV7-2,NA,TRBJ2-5,CASSLVLPSRETQYF,TGTGCAAGCAGCTTAGTGCTTCCCTCAAGGGAGACCCAGTACTTC
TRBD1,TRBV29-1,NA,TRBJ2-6,CRPCGDRGPGANVLTF,TGCAGGCCTTGTGGCGACAGGGGGCCTGGGGCCAACGTCCTGACTTTC
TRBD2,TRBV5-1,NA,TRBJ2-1,CASSPRTSGLNEQFF,TGCGCCAGCAGCCCGCGGACTAGCGGCCTCAATGAGCAGTTCTTC
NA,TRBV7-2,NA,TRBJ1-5,CASSLKTSNQPQHF,TGTGCCAGCAGCTTAAAAACAAGCAATCAGCCCCAGCATTTT
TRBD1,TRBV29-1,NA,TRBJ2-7,CSVRRTGGYEQYF,TGCAGCGTTCGTAGGACAGGGGGCTACGAGCAGTACTTC
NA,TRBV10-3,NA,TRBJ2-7,CAISSGQTESYEQYF,TGTGCCATCAGCTCAGGACAGACAGAAAGCTACGAGCAGTACTTC
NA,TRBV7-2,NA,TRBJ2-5,CASSPRHYQETQYF,TGTGCCAGCAGCCCGAGACACTACCAAGAGACCCAGTACTTC
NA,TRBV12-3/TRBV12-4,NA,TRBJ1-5,CASSLDWGVGKFGQPQHF,TGTGCCAGCAGCCTCGACTGGGGTGTAGGTAAATTTGGTCAGCCCCAGCATTTT
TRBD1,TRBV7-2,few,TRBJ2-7,CASSFTGGNYYEQYF,TGTGCCAGCAGCTTTACAGGGGGGAACTACTACGAGCAGTACTTC
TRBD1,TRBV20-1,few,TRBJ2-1,CSASTTGGRNEQFF,TGCAGTGCTAGTACGACAGGGGGCAGGAATGAGCAGTTCTTC
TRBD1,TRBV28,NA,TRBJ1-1,CASSHKGGQGEAFF,TGTGCCAGCAGTCACAAAGGAGGACAGGGAGAAGCTTTCTTT
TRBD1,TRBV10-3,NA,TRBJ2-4,CAISGQGQGKNIQYF,TGTGCCATCAGTGGCCAGGGACAGGGGAAAAACATTCAGTACTTC
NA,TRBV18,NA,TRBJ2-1,CASSPFGAGQYNEQFF,TGTGCCAGCTCACCCTTCGGAGCGGGTCAGTACAATGAGCAGTTCTTC
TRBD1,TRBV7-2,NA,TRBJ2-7,CASSFTPGQGSVEQYF,TGTGCCAGCAGCTTTACCCCGGGACAGGGATCGGTCGAGCAGTACTTC
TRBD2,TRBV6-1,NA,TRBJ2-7,CASSEVAGVYEQYF,TGTGCCAGCAGTGAAGTAGCGGGGGTCTACGAGCAGTACTTC
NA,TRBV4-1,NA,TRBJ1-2,CASSQGIPLYGYTF,TGCGCCAGCAGCCAAGGAATCCCCCTCTATGGCTACACCTTC
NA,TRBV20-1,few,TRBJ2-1,CSARDEKRSYNEQFF,TGCAGTGCTAGAGATGAAAAGCGGAGCTACAATGAGCAGTTCTTC
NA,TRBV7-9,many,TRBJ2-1,CASSLGRYDNEQFF,TGTGCCAGCAGCTTAGGGAGATACGACAATGAGCAGTTCTTC
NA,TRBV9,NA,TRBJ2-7,CACSFDSSYEQYF,TGTGCCTGCAGCTTCGACAGCTCCTACGAGCAGTACTTC
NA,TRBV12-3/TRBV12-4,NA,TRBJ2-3,CASRSVGPDTQYF,TGTGCCAGCAGAAGCGTGGGGCCAGATACGCAGTATTTT
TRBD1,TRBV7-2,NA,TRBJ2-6,CASSTRGRGANVLTF,TGTGCCAGCAGCACCAGGGGGCGTGGGGCCAACGTCCTGACTTTC
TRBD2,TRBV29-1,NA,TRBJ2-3,CSAARAGEGPDTQYF,TGCAGCGCGGCTAGGGCGGGAGAAGGCCCAGATACGCAGTATTTT
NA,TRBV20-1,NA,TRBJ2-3,CSATGPPDTQYF,TGCAGTGCCACCGGGCCGCCGGATACGCAGTATTTT
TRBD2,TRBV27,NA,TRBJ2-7,CASSPLERLTGTSAYEQYF,TGTGCCAGCAGCCCTCTAGAGAGACTTACCGGGACTAGCGCGTACGAGCAGTACTTC
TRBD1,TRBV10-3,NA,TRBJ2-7,CAISTRTGKSEQYF,TGTGCCATCAGTACTAGGACAGGGAAATCCGAGCAGTACTTC
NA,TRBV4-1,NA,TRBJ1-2,CASSQDKSVGAYNYGYTF,TGCGCCAGCAGCCAAGATAAGTCGGTTGGGGCCTATAACTATGGTTACACCTTC
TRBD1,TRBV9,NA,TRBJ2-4,CASSVGVGQGFRQYF,TGTGCCAGCAGCGTAGGGGTGGGACAGGGTTTTCGGCAGTACTTC
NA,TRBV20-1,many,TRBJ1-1,CSARKNTEAFF,TGCAGTGCAAGAAAGAACACTGAAGCTTTCTTT
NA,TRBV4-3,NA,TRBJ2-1,CASSQVAGNNEQFF,TGCGCCAGCAGCCAAGTAGCAGGGAACAATGAGCAGTTCTTC
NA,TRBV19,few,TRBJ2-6,CASSPQGIGANVLTF,TGTGCCAGTAGCCCCCAGGGGATCGGGGCCAACGTCCTGACTTTC